This T cell receptor (beta chain) was sequenced during a study of blood T cell repertoires in COVID-19 (dated by TCRdb to about 2020). Notes on the research overall: Collaborator samples came from the United States, Italy and Spain and covered acute and convalescent phases of COVID-19. The prospective study material was composed of cDNA or gDNA derived from T cells, B-cell-depleted T cells, or PBMCs. The samples were drawn from the first 160 participants of the ongoing ImmuneRACE study and from 950 to 1,500 subjects provided by 6 global collaborators. Subjects who had been exposed to COVID-19, were actively infected with it, or had recovered from it provided the deeply sampled blood TCRbeta repertoires that made up the dataset. Where available, HLA class I and class II types were taken from metadata supplied by the sample provider and were not determined by assay-based typing. The repertoires were released in a freely available public database intended as a resource for research on the immune response to SARS-CoV-2. A de-identified subject ID, COVID-19 status, age in years and sex were almost always included in the sample metadata. What the authors observed across the whole study: Clinical and demographic metadata were provided uncurated, with the amount varying by source and participant.

The collaborating institutions used their own protocols to collect whole blood in K2EDTA tubes. For TCRbeta analysis, collaborators shipped samples in one of three forms: frozen whole blood, isolated PBMCs, or DNA extracted from either of those sample types. Compared with germline, V lacks 5 bases and J lacks 4 bases; bases without a gene match: 9. CDR1 and CDR2, looked up from the germline V gene (reference sequence), are MNHEY and SMNVEV. Spanning cysteine to phenylalanine, the CDR3 consists of 16 amino acids. The kept DNA is CDR3 alone, 48 bases in frame from the first base. The immunoSEQ Assay, a bias-controlled multiplex PCR, was used to amplify TCRbeta CDR3 regions from genomic DNA. In the source study's methods: Nucleated cell counts per sample were estimated from amplification of reference gene primers within the assay. To quantify the absolute abundance of each unique TCRbeta CDR3 rearrangement, sequence reads were collapsed and filtered. For each sample, productive Simpson clonality was calculated as the square root of Simpson's diversity index over productive rearrangements. This immuneACCESS table, as held by TCRdb, lists in-frame sequences with V and J called but not all clones. Of the missing ones, under half trace to an unresolved V gene in checked studies; the others have no known cause. V, J and clone size derive from that table, while D and trimming were established from the DNA sequence. The sample has 140,000 to 150,000 clones on record, 88% of them singletons. The top ten clones comprise 2.3% of the sample.

A remark on this clone: Its antigen is still unknown. No much larger clone is present one base from it, and per-base qualities are unavailable.

The clonotype comes from a human donor in a cohort sampled during active COVID-19. The chain uses TRBV27 and TRBJ2-1; TRBD2 fits 9 bases in the junction. Sequencing was performed on peripheral blood. The DNA sequence reads TGTGCCAGCAGTCTCCTTAGCGGGAGCTCATACAATGAGCAGTTCTTC. Its protein is CASSLLSGSSYNEQFF.